The source of this T cell receptor (beta chain) is a study of blood T cells in healthy people across ages. CDR3 length: 16 residues. Germline CDR1 SGHTA, CDR2 FQGNSA. The V gene lost 0 bases and the J gene lost 11 bases, with 22 bases spanning the gap. A sample-barcoded 5' primer and a J-beta primer mix were used in a second PCR of roughly 6 to 11 cycles. Each CDR3 protein gets one entry after TCRdb re-called the 5' RACE reads with MiXCR. The table includes about 730,000 distinct CDR3 sequences, roughly 43% detected once. For this clonotype: The antigen remains undetermined.

General study points: Any conclusive comparison of naive versus antigen-experienced cells was prevented by using unsorted PBMCs.

The chain joins TRBV7-2 to TRBJ2-5; D is perhaps TRBD1 or TRBD2 (7 bases each). The receptor comes from a woman aged 55-75 years in good health. Input material: blood. The CDR3 region has the DNA TGTGCCAGCAGCTTAGCTCAGACAGGGAAAGGGGGGGAGCAGTACTTC. The encoded protein is CASSLAQTGKGGEQYF.